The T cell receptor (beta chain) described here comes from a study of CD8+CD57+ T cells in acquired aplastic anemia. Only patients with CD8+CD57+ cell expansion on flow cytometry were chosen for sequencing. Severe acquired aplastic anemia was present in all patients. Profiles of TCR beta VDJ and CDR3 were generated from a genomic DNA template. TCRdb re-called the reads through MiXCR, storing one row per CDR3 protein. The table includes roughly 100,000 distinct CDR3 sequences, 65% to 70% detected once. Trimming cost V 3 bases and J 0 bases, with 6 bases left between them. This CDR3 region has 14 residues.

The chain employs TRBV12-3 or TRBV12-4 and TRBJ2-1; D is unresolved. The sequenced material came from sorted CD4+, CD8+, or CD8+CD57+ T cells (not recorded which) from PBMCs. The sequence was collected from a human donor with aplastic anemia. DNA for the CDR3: TGTGCCAGCAGTTTCGGCAGCTCCTACAATGAGCAGTTCTTC. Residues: CASSFGSSYNEQFF.